These 3 T cell receptor beta chains came from one sample sequenced in a study of Tregs in tolerant kidney transplant recipients (dated 2019 in TCRdb). The library was generated by the immunoSEQ multiplex PCR assay. TCRdb obtained this table from immuneACCESS and retained in-frame rearrangements with V and J assigned. These tables miss some clones; where compared with another copy, unresolved V genes account for less than half of the shortfall, and the remainder is unexplained. The sample table lists 110,000 or so clones, around nine tenths of them with a count of one. Nearly 0.6% of the sample is in the top ten clones. The sequenced material came from CD4+ T cells from blood. Receptors originate from a human donor in good health.

V is TRBV19 and J is TRBJ2-7, with D perhaps matching TRBD1 (5 bases). The CDR3 loop spans 15 amino acids. V was pared by 5 bases and J by 3 bases, with 17 bases between. The germline gives CDR1 LNHDA, CDR2 SQIVND (reference sequence). CDR3 in DNA: TGTGCCAGTAGTCTCGGGCTGGGGCCCGTCTACGAGCAGTACTTC. Amino acid sequence: CASSLGLGPVYEQYF.

This chain links TRBV2 with TRBJ1-2; unclear D gene. Trimming took 0 bases from V and 5 from J, leaving 16 bases between them. The CDR3 runs to 16 residues. Germline V CDR1 and CDR2: SNHLY, FYNNEI. The CDR3 is CASSEARTAFSYGYTF. CDR3 DNA: TGTGCCAGCAGTGAAGCGCGAACAGCTTTTAGTTATGGCTACACCTTC. Combining the CDR3 with reference TRBV2 and TRBJ1-2 gives the whole variable domain EPEVTQTPSHQVTQMGQEVILRCVPISNHLYFYWYRQILGQKVEFLVSFYNNEISEKSEIFDDQFSVERPDGSNFTLKIRSTKLEDSAMYFCASSEARTAFSYGYTFGSGTRLTVV.

The rearrangement uses TRBV2 and TRBJ2-1; 7 positions match TRBD1. Germline V CDR1 and CDR2: SNHLY, FYNNEI. The CDR3 runs to 15 residues. The trim removed 6 bases at V and 10 bases at J, leaving 15 bases unmatched. CDR3 DNA sequence: TGTGCCAGCAGCCTCCGGGACAGTATCCAGGGGGAGCAGTTCTTC. Amino acids: CASSLRDSIQGEQFF.